A selection of T cell receptor beta chains follows, all from one sample in a study of Ad26.COV2.S vaccination and SARS-CoV-2 variants. The table came from immunoSEQ multiplex PCR; TCRdb's copy has only in-frame clones and leaves some out. Here the sample spans approximately 410,000 clones, about nine tenths being singletons. The material was peripheral blood, obtained in a trial of Ad26.COV2.S vaccine versus placebo. These TCRs come from a person between 18 and 65 years old who received the Ad26.COV2.S COVID-19 vaccine or a placebo. The CDR3 runs from the conserved cysteine through the conserved F or W. The D gene is left open where the match is weak. Size values are once, few and many counts, or a class for expanded clones, and some rows have none.

J gene: TRBJ2-7
V gene: TRBV28
D gene: .
clone size: .
CDR3 protein: CASTLGGRTEQYF
CDR3 DNA: TGTGCCAGCACCTTGGGGGGGCGCACCGAGCAGTACTTC

J gene: TRBJ2-1
V gene: TRBV4-1
D gene: TRBD1
clone size: .
CDR3 protein: CASSQAGTAYNEQFF
CDR3 DNA: TGCGCCAGCAGCCAAGCCGGGACAGCCTACAATGAGCAGTTCTTC

J gene: TRBJ2-1
V gene: TRBV10-1
D gene: .
clone size: .
CDR3 protein: CASSETTYNEQFF
CDR3 DNA: TGCGCCAGCAGTGAAACTACTTACAATGAGCAGTTCTTC

J gene: TRBJ2-1
V gene: TRBV6-5
D gene: TRBD2
clone size: .
CDR3 protein: CASSKPGLGLDEQFF
CDR3 DNA: TGTGCCAGCAGTAAACCGGGACTAGGTTTAGATGAGCAGTTCTTC

J gene: TRBJ1-1
V gene: TRBV5-1
D gene: .
clone size: .
CDR3 protein: CASSLAGGLDTEAFF
CDR3 DNA: TGCGCCAGCAGCTTGGCGGGAGGACTCGACACTGAAGCTTTCTTT

J gene: TRBJ1-4
V gene: TRBV4-3
D gene: .
clone size: .
CDR3 protein: CASSQDPTGGKLFF
CDR3 DNA: TGCGCCAGCAGCCAAGATCCGACCGGCGGGAAACTGTTTTTT

J gene: TRBJ2-7
V gene: TRBV29-1
D gene: .
clone size: once
CDR3 protein: CSVAEAGEQYF
CDR3 DNA: TGCAGCGTTGCGGAGGCGGGAGAGCAGTACTTC

J gene: TRBJ1-5
V gene: TRBV6-6
D gene: .
clone size: .
CDR3 protein: CASSYSIRQDQPQHF
CDR3 DNA: TGTGCCAGCAGTTACTCGATCAGGCAGGATCAGCCCCAGCATTTT

J gene: TRBJ2-1
V gene: TRBV19
D gene: TRBD2
clone size: .
CDR3 protein: CASTLAGGSYNEQFF
CDR3 DNA: TGTGCCAGTACTCTAGCGGGGGGGTCCTACAATGAGCAGTTCTTC

J gene: TRBJ1-4
V gene: TRBV4-3
D gene: .
clone size: .
CDR3 protein: CASSQGFTNEKLFF
CDR3 DNA: TGCGCCAGCAGCCAAGGCTTCACTAATGAAAAACTGTTTTTT

J gene: TRBJ2-2
V gene: TRBV7-8
D gene: .
clone size: .
CDR3 protein: CASSYRVPGELFF
CDR3 DNA: TGTGCCAGCAGCTACAGGGTGCCCGGGGAGCTGTTTTTT

J gene: TRBJ1-1
V gene: TRBV5-1
D gene: TRBD1
clone size: .
CDR3 protein: CASSVGQGANTEAFF
CDR3 DNA: TGCGCCAGCAGCGTGGGACAGGGGGCGAACACTGAAGCTTTCTTT

J gene: TRBJ2-7
V gene: TRBV4-3
D gene: .
clone size: .
CDR3 protein: CASSQEKGTYEQYF
CDR3 DNA: TGCGCCAGCAGCCAAGAAAAGGGGACCTACGAGCAGTACTTC

J gene: TRBJ1-1
V gene: TRBV2
D gene: .
clone size: .
CDR3 protein: CASHGAGVWNTEAFF
CDR3 DNA: TGTGCCAGCCACGGGGCGGGGGTATGGAACACTGAAGCTTTCTTT

J gene: TRBJ1-1
V gene: TRBV28
D gene: .
clone size: .
CDR3 protein: CASSLKGDRDEAFF
CDR3 DNA: TGTGCCAGCAGTTTAAAAGGGGATCGGGATGAGGCTTTCTTT

J gene: TRBJ1-5
V gene: TRBV9
D gene: .
clone size: .
CDR3 protein: CASSQRGRDSNQPQHF
CDR3 DNA: TGTGCCAGCAGCCAGCGGGGCAGAGATAGCAATCAGCCCCAGCATTTT

J gene: TRBJ1-5
V gene: TRBV19
D gene: TRBD1
clone size: once
CDR3 protein: CASSRGTGSLLSNQPQHF
CDR3 DNA: TGTGCCAGTAGTAGAGGGACAGGGTCTCTCCTTAGCAATCAGCCCCAGCATTTT

J gene: TRBJ2-7
V gene: TRBV20-1
D gene: .
clone size: .
CDR3 protein: CSASQGPYSYEQYF
CDR3 DNA: TGCAGTGCTAGTCAGGGCCCCTACTCCTACGAGCAGTACTTC

J gene: TRBJ1-2
V gene: TRBV10-1
D gene: TRBD1
clone size: .
CDR3 protein: CASSDYIDRERYGYTF
CDR3 DNA: TGCGCCAGCAGTGATTACATTGACAGGGAACGGTATGGCTACACCTTC

J gene: TRBJ2-3
V gene: TRBV13
D gene: .
clone size: .
CDR3 protein: CASSTAGTLISTDTQYF
CDR3 DNA: TGTGCCAGCAGCACTGCCGGGACACTGATTAGCACAGATACGCAGTATTTT

J gene: TRBJ2-5
V gene: TRBV9
D gene: .
clone size: .
CDR3 protein: CASSPYVQETQYF
CDR3 DNA: TGTGCCAGCAGCCCGTATGTCCAAGAGACCCAGTACTTC

J gene: TRBJ2-7
V gene: TRBV18
D gene: .
clone size: .
CDR3 protein: CASSPSGPVDNEQYF
CDR3 DNA: TGTGCCAGCTCACCAAGTGGACCAGTCGACAACGAGCAGTACTTC

J gene: TRBJ2-3
V gene: TRBV29-1
D gene: TRBD1
clone size: .
CDR3 protein: CSVRDRGWGDTQYF
CDR3 DNA: TGCAGCGTGAGAGACAGGGGGTGGGGAGATACGCAGTATTTT

J gene: TRBJ1-2
V gene: TRBV4-1
D gene: .
clone size: .
CDR3 protein: CASSQGVPTGLYGYTF
CDR3 DNA: TGCGCCAGCAGCCAAGGGGTCCCCACAGGCCTCTATGGCTACACCTTC

J gene: TRBJ2-3
V gene: TRBV30
D gene: .
clone size: .
CDR3 protein: CAWSAGTPGGTDTQYF
CDR3 DNA: TGTGCCTGGAGTGCCGGGACACCGGGGGGCACAGATACGCAGTATTTT

J gene: TRBJ1-2
V gene: TRBV20-1
D gene: .
clone size: .
CDR3 protein: CSAREVQGYTF
CDR3 DNA: TGCAGTGCTAGAGAGGTACAGGGCTACACCTTC

J gene: TRBJ1-1
V gene: TRBV6-1
D gene: TRBD1
clone size: .
CDR3 protein: CASSETLAGTGGTEAFF
CDR3 DNA: TGTGCCAGCAGTGAAACGTTAGCCGGGACAGGGGGCACTGAAGCTTTCTTT

J gene: TRBJ1-2
V gene: TRBV28
D gene: .
clone size: .
CDR3 protein: CASLPDGAVYGYTF
CDR3 DNA: TGTGCCAGCCTACCGGACGGAGCCGTCTATGGCTACACCTTC

J gene: TRBJ2-2
V gene: TRBV19
D gene: .
clone size: .
CDR3 protein: CASSINHGELFF
CDR3 DNA: TGTGCCAGTAGTATAAATCACGGGGAGCTGTTTTTT

J gene: TRBJ1-1
V gene: TRBV19
D gene: .
clone size: once
CDR3 protein: CASSIYPSSRGTNTEAFF
CDR3 DNA: TGTGCCAGTAGTATATATCCCTCTTCTAGGGGTACGAACACTGAAGCTTTCTTT

J gene: TRBJ2-6
V gene: TRBV24-1
D gene: TRBD1
clone size: .
CDR3 protein: CATSETTGAADSGANVLTF
CDR3 DNA: TGTGCCACCAGTGAGACTACAGGGGCGGCAGACTCTGGGGCCAACGTCCTGACTTTC

J gene: TRBJ1-1
V gene: TRBV7-9
D gene: .
clone size: .
CDR3 protein: CASSLGLRGAATEAFF
CDR3 DNA: TGTGCCAGCAGCTTAGGATTAAGGGGGGCCGCAACTGAAGCTTTCTTT

J gene: TRBJ1-4
V gene: TRBV18
D gene: .
clone size: .
CDR3 protein: CASSQAGQGFPRTTNEKLFF
CDR3 DNA: TGTGCCAGCTCACAGGCGGGGCAGGGGTTCCCGCGCACAACTAATGAAAAACTGTTTTTT

J gene: TRBJ2-5
V gene: TRBV5-1
D gene: .
clone size: .
CDR3 protein: CASSSLDGKETQYF
CDR3 DNA: TGCGCCAGCAGCTCCCTGGATGGGAAAGAGACCCAGTACTTC

J gene: TRBJ2-5
V gene: TRBV30
D gene: .
clone size: .
CDR3 protein: CAWSVAAQETQYF
CDR3 DNA: TGTGCCTGGAGTGTCGCAGCACAAGAGACCCAGTACTTC

J gene: TRBJ2-3
V gene: TRBV28
D gene: TRBD1
clone size: .
CDR3 protein: CASSFDRGRTDTQYF
CDR3 DNA: TGTGCCAGCAGTTTCGACAGGGGGCGCACAGATACGCAGTATTTT

J gene: TRBJ2-3
V gene: TRBV4-3
D gene: .
clone size: .
CDR3 protein: CASSQEKGPDTQYF
CDR3 DNA: TGCGCCAGCAGCCAAGAGAAGGGTCCAGATACGCAGTATTTT

J gene: TRBJ1-1
V gene: TRBV30
D gene: .
clone size: .
CDR3 protein: CAWDNGRTTEAFF
CDR3 DNA: TGTGCCTGGGACAATGGAAGAACCACTGAAGCTTTCTTT

J gene: TRBJ2-1
V gene: TRBV4-3
D gene: .
clone size: .
CDR3 protein: CASSPRGGHNEQFF
CDR3 DNA: TGCGCCAGCAGCCCACGTGGAGGGCATAATGAGCAGTTCTTC

J gene: TRBJ1-5
V gene: TRBV18
D gene: .
clone size: .
CDR3 protein: CASSRQENQPQHF
CDR3 DNA: TGTGCCAGCTCACGACAGGAGAATCAGCCCCAGCATTTT